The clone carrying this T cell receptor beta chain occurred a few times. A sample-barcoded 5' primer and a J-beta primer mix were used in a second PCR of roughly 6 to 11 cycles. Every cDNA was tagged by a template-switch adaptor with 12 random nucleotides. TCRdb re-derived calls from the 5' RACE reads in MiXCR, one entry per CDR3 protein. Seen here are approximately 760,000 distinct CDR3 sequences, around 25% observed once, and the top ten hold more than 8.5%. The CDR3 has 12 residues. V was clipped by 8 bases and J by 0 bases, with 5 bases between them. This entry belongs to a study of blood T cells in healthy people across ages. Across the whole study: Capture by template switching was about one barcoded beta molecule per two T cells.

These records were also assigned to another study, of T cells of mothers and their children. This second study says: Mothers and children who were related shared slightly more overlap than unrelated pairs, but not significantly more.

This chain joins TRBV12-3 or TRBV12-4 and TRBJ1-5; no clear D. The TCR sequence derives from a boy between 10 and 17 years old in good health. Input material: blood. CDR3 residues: CASADSNQPQHF. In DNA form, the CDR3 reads TGTGCCAGCGCTGATAGCAATCAGCCCCAGCATTTT.